The subject of this entry is one T cell receptor beta chain. A Seattle source enrolled patients during active infection and followed them longitudinally. V gave up 5 bases and J gave up 9 bases, with 8 bases separating them. The CDR3 has 11 amino acids. The germline gives CDR1 MNHEY, CDR2 SVGEGT. As handled by the study authors: Estimation of nucleated cell counts was performed using reference gene primer amplification. Clones were sequenced by immunoSEQ multiplex PCR, and TCRdb holds only the in-frame ones, with some missing. V, J and clone size reflect that table, while D and trimming were determined from the DNA. The table includes 300,000 to 400,000 clones, approximately 88% detected once. This sample was included in a study of blood T cell repertoires in COVID-19. Overall study context: Some COVID-19 samples were acute and others convalescent; all came from the United States, Italy and Spain. Sources were T cells, B-cell-depleted T cells, or PBMCs; the material itself was cDNA or gDNA.

The sequencing sample was made of peripheral blood. The chain employs TRBV6-2 or TRBV6-3 and TRBJ2-1; maybe TRBD1 (5 bases). The receptor was isolated from a woman younger than 45 with COVID-19, enrolled during active disease. CDR3 amino acids: CASSQGGEQFF. The CDR3, as DNA: TGTGCCAGCAGTCAGGGTGGTGAGCAGTTCTTC.